Following are 15 T cell receptor beta chains from one sample sequenced in a study of T cell clonality in common variable immunodeficiency. Here immunoSEQ multiplex PCR was the method, and the copy in TCRdb shows in-frame clones only, minus some. The sample includes tens of thousands of clones, none of them occurring once. Material for sequencing was peripheral blood mononuclear cells. These receptors were obtained from a person aged 18-70 years in good health.

This clone was found many times. The missing CDR3 end, 3 residues past where the read stops, is filled in from the germline J gene. The rearrangement links TRBV20-1 to TRBJ2-1; 8 nucleotides align to TRBD2. This CDR3 has 21 amino acids. Germline CDR1 and CDR2: DFQATT and SNEGSKA (reference sequence). The V gene end was trimmed by 2 bases and the J gene end by 4 bases; junction bases not matched to a gene: 25. The sequenced CDR3 bases are TGCAGTGCTAGATTGTTTTCAAGGGATCGGGGGAGCGGGAGAGGTTACAATGAG. Protein: CSARLFSRDRGSGRGYNE. The entire CDR3 reads CSARLFSRDRGSGRGYNEQFF.

Only a few counts were recorded for this clone. The read falls 3 residues short of the CDR3 end, and the missing part is taken from the germline J gene. The chain has TRBV19 and TRBJ1-1; the match to TRBD1 covers 10 bases. J lost 7 bases, V lost 6 bases, and 17 bases had no gene match. The germline V gene has CDR1 LNHDA and CDR2 SQIVND (reference sequence). The CDR3 covers 17 residues. The sequenced part of the CDR3 DNA is TGTGCCAGTAGGGCTCGGGACAGGGGAAATTGGGGTGTTGAA. Translating it yields CASRARDRGNWGVE. The entire CDR3 protein reads CASRARDRGNWGVEAFF.

There are many counts of this clone. CDR3 protein: CASRKDRNQPQHF. The part of the CDR3 DNA that was read is TGTGCCAGCAGAAAAGACAGGAATCAGCCC. The chain combines TRBV2 with TRBJ1-5; TRBD1 is a possible D gene (6 bases). Read data end 3 residues before the CDR3 end; the end is taken from the germline J gene. The CDR3 length is 13 residues. Per the germline V gene, CDR1 is SNHLY and CDR2 is FYNNEI. The V gene lost 6 bases and the J gene lost 4 bases, with 10 bases spanning the gap.

This clone was counted many times. The part of the CDR3 DNA that was read is TGTGCCAGCAGCTTACGGCTAGCGGCCCCCTACGAG. Translation gives CASSLRLAAPYE. The entire CDR3 reads CASSLRLAAPYEQYF. The V and J genes are TRBV7-2 and TRBJ2-7; 7 nucleotides match TRBD2. With the read ending 3 residues before the CDR3 end, the germline J gene is used to fill in that end. Looked up from germline, CDR1 is SGHTA and CDR2 is FQGNSA. V shed 2 bases and J 2 bases; nucleotides not matched to a gene: 6. The CDR3 length is 15 residues.

In this sample, this clone turned up many times. Sequencing ends 3 residues short of the CDR3 end; the germline J gene provides the rest. The chain recombines TRBV19 with TRBJ1-2, with TRBD1 matching 8 bases. J lost 5 bases, V lost 1 base, and 3 bases had no gene match. Germline loops: CDR1 LNHDA, CDR2 SQIVND (reference sequence). The CDR3 runs to 14 residues. This chain's CDR3 is CASSIAQGAYGYTF. The CDR3 bases that were read are TGTGCCAGTAGTATAGCCCAGGGGGCTTATGGC.

The table lists this clone with many counts. The CDR3 end lies 3 residues beyond the end of the read and is filled in from the germline J gene. The chain joins TRBV13 to TRBJ2-3; 8 bases agree with TRBD2. The germline CDR1 and CDR2 sequences are PRHDT and FYEKMQ (reference sequence). The CDR3 extends over 15 amino acids. V lost 5 bases, J lost 5 bases, and 9 bases stayed unmatched. The sequenced part of the CDR3 DNA is TGTGCCAGCAGCCCCGGAGGAGCGGGAGTAGATACG. Residues: CASSPGGAGVDT. The full CDR3 protein reads CASSPGGAGVDTQYF.

This clone was picked up many times. Sequencing ends 3 residues short of the CDR3 end; the germline J gene provides the rest. The rearrangement links TRBV12-3 or TRBV12-4 to TRBJ2-7; 8 bases fit TRBD2. This CDR3 region has 16 residues. Losses at the gene ends were 3 bases for V and 4 bases for J; bases not matched to a gene: 11. The DNA read from the CDR3 is TGTGCCAGCAGTTTTACCGCCCTTAGCGGGACTTACGAG. This sequence encodes CASSFTALSGTYE. The complete CDR3 protein is CASSFTALSGTYEQYF.

This clone was seen ten or more times. Read data end 3 residues before the CDR3 end; the end is taken from the germline J gene. J is TRBJ2-2 and V is TRBV5-1; 10 positions agree with TRBD2. This CDR3 contains 15 residues. J was trimmed by 2 bases and V by 7 bases; bases with no gene match: 5. The germline V gene encodes CDR1 SGHRS and CDR2 YFSETQ. The part of the CDR3 DNA that was read is TGCGCCAGCGGTATAGCGGGGGGAAACACCGGGGAG. Protein: CASGIAGGNTGE. The CDR3 in its entirety is CASGIAGGNTGELFF.

The sample holds many counts of this clone. The DNA ends 3 residues before the CDR3 does, and the rest of the CDR3 is filled in from the germline J gene. The V call is TRBV2, the J call TRBJ1-2; no clear D. V dropped 0 bases and J dropped 5 bases, with 13 bases sitting between them. The V gene's germline CDR1 is SNHLY and CDR2 FYNNEI. This CDR3 is 15 amino acids long. This CDR3 reads CASSEARQYSYGYTF. The part of the CDR3 DNA that was read is TGTGCCAGCAGTGAAGCGAGACAATACTCATATGGC. The variable domain in full, completed from reference TRBV2 and TRBJ1-2, reads EPEVTQTPSHQVTQMGQEVILRCVPISNHLYFYWYRQILGQKVEFLVSFYNNEISEKSEIFDDQFSVERPDGSNFTLKIRSTKLEDSAMYFCASSEARQYSYGYTFGSGTRLTVV.

This clone showed up many times. The read terminates 3 residues before the CDR3 end, so the remaining end is supplied by the germline J gene. The chain recombines TRBV30 with TRBJ1-1, with unresolved D. CDR1 is GTSNPN and CDR2 is SVGIG in the germline V gene (reference sequence). Trimming stripped 5 bases from V and 1 base from J, with 11 bases between. The CDR3 runs 13 residues. This chain's CDR3 is CAWYYPKNTEAFF. The sequenced part of the CDR3 DNA is TGTGCCTGGTACTACCCAAAGAACACTGAA.

There are many counts of this clone. The read gets to within 3 residues of the CDR3 end, and the germline J gene fills in the rest. The J gene is TRBJ2-2, the V gene TRBV18; possibly TRBD1 for D (5 bases). Trimming cost V 4 bases and J 1 base, with 7 bases left between them. Germline loops: CDR1 KGHSH, CDR2 LQKENI. The CDR3 is 14 residues long. Here the CDR3 reads CASSLQGNTGELFF. CDR3 DNA (partial): TGTGCCAGCTCACTCCAGGGGAACACCGGGGAG.

This clone has just a few counts. The missing CDR3 end, 3 residues past where the read stops, is filled in from the germline J gene. The chain has TRBV19 and TRBJ2-5, with D unresolved. CDR3 size: 14 residues. The V and J ends lost 5 bases and 4 bases respectively, with 14 bases between them. Germline V gene sequence: CDR1 LNHDA, CDR2 SQIVND (reference sequence). CDR3 DNA, as far as it was read: TGTGCCAGTAGTGTCCGCGGCGCTCGAGAGACC. Its translation is CASSVRGARET. The whole CDR3 is CASSVRGARETQYF.

This clone was observed at least ten times. The DNA ends 3 residues before the CDR3 does, and the rest of the CDR3 is filled in from the germline J gene. The chain links TRBV7-9 to TRBJ1-1; D gene ambiguous. Germline CDR1 and CDR2: SEHNR and FQNEAQ (reference sequence). The CDR3 covers 13 residues. V gave up 2 bases and J gave up 1 base, with 5 bases separating them. The CDR3 sequence: CASSLKQNTEAFF. The sequenced CDR3 bases are TGTGCCAGCAGCTTAAAACAGAACACTGAA. Looking up the rest from reference TRBV7-9 and TRBJ1-1 gives the full variable domain: DTGVSQNPRHKITKRGQNVTFRCDPISEHNRLYWYRQTLGQGPEFLTYFQNEAQLEKSRLLSDRFSAERPKGSFSTLEIQRTEQGDSAMYLCASSLKQNTEAFFGQGTRLTVV.

This clone was seen repeatedly, ten times or more. The observed sequence ends 3 residues before the CDR3 terminus, with the missing tail filled in from the germline J gene. The chain uses TRBV5-6 and TRBJ1-3, with D maybe TRBD1 (6 bases). Per germline, CDR1 SGHDT and CDR2 YYEEEE. The CDR3 runs 15 residues. Trimming shortened V by 3 bases and J by 2 bases, and 12 bases separated the two germline ends. This CDR3 is CASSSWTATGNTIYF. The CDR3 bases that were read are TGTGCCAGCAGCTCGTGGACAGCTACTGGAAACACC.

There are many counts of this clone. The CDR3 end falls 3 residues outside the read, so it is completed with the germline J gene. The rearrangement joins TRBV10-1 to TRBJ2-3; 10 bases align to TRBD2. The germline CDR1 and CDR2 sequences are WNHNN and SYGVQD (reference sequence). Trimming at V came to 3 bases and at J to 5 bases, leaving 14 bases not matched to a gene. The CDR3 spans 18 residues. CDR3 DNA (partial): TGCGCCAGCAGTGAAGGTCTAGCGGGAGTTCAGTTTGGAGATACG. Protein: CASSEGLAGVQFGDT. The full CDR3 sequence reads CASSEGLAGVQFGDTQYF.